One TCR beta chain is described in this entry. High-throughput TCR beta sequencing covered peripheral CD8+ and CD4+ T cells. Controls were age- and sex-matched healthy donors. The CD8+ and CD4+ T cells were isolated magnetically using a negative isolation approach, whereas the TEMRA cells were enriched by FACS. The data stem from a study of CD8 T cells in Susac syndrome. Germline V CDR1 and CDR2: MNHEY, SVGAGI. The CDR3 contains 15 residues. V was shortened by 5 bases and J by 4 bases, with 15 bases between the two germline ends. RNA in amounts of about 0.5 to 1 ug was reverse transcribed with random hexamers. The amplification used immunoSEQ multiplex PCR on TCR beta CDR3; it spanned 54 Vbeta and 13 Jbeta. Each CDR3 protein is one row after TCRdb ran MiXCR on the immunoSEQ multiplex PCR reads. Of 90,000 to 110,000 distinct CDR3 sequences listed, about 96% are singletons.

The V and J genes are TRBV6-5 and TRBJ1-5, with TRBD1 as a possible D gene (6 bases). Specimen: CD4+ T cells from PBMCs. The origin of this receptor is a human donor in good health. CDR3 amino acids: CASSTSGTRNQPQHF. The DNA for the CDR3 is TGTGCCAGCAGTACATCCGGGACAAGGAATCAGCCCCAGCATTTT.